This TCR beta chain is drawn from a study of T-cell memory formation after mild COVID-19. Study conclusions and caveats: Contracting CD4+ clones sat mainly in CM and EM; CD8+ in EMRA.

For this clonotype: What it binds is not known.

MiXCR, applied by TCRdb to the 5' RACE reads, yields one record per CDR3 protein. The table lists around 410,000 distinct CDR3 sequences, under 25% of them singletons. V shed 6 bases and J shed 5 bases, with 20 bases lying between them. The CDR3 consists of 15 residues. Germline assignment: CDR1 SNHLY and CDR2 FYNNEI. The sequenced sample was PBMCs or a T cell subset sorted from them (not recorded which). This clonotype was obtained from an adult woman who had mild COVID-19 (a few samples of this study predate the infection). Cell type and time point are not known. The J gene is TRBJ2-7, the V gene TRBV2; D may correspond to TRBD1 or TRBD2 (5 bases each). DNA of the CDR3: TGTGCCAGCAGGGACCCCAGGGACGGGTCGGACGAGCAGTACTTC. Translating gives CASRDPRDGSDEQYF.